One sample yielded the 8 T cell receptor beta chains listed below, sequenced in a study of early stage breast cancer tumors (TCRdb year 2017). The receptor library was made with the immunoSEQ multiplex PCR assay. TCRdb took over this immuneACCESS table, retaining in-frame rearrangements with V and J assigned. Such tables are incomplete; in checked studies, under half of the missing clones stem from an unresolved V gene, and the remainder is unexplained. Across this sample there are more than 65,000 clones, with more than 70% seen only once. 4.7% of the sample rests with the top ten. Sequencing was performed on blood. The receptors here all came from a person aged 40-50 years with breast cancer.

This chain links TRBV2 with TRBJ1-5, with D possibly matching TRBD1 (5 bases). The V and J ends lost 6 bases and 6 bases respectively, with 12 bases between them. The CDR3 extends over 13 amino acids. Germline CDR1 SNHLY, CDR2 FYNNEI. CDR3: CASSGAGLQPQHF. The CDR3 DNA follows: TGTGCCAGCAGCGGGGCAGGGCTTCAGCCCCAGCATTTT. Full variable domain (missing parts from reference TRBV2 and TRBJ1-5): EPEVTQTPSHQVTQMGQEVILRCVPISNHLYFYWYRQILGQKVEFLVSFYNNEISEKSEIFDDQFSVERPDGSNFTLKIRSTKLEDSAMYFCASSGAGLQPQHFGDGTRLSIL.

This clone appeared a few times. The chain employs TRBV10-3 and TRBJ1-2, with 7 bases fitting TRBD1. The CDR3 contains 13 residues. Germline V lookup: CDR1 ENHRY, CDR2 SYGVKD. Trimming removed 10 bases from V and 5 bases from J; junction bases left unmatched: 10. The CDR3 loop is CATRDSGLYGYTF. As DNA, the CDR3 is TGTGCCACAAGGGACAGTGGCCTTTATGGCTACACCTTC.

CDR3 residues: CASSNLGVTEQYF. The CDR3 DNA reads as TGTGCCAGTAGTAACCTAGGGGTTACCGAGCAGTACTTC. The chain couples TRBV19 to TRBJ2-7; the D gene is possibly TRBD1 (5 bases). Germline-derived CDR1 and CDR2 are LNHDA and SQIVND (reference sequence). The CDR3 has 13 residues. V was cut by 4 bases and J by 6 bases, with 13 bases left in between.

This clone has only one observation. The chain is built from TRBV27 and TRBJ2-3; D may be TRBD1 (6 bases). Per the germline V gene, CDR1 is MNHEY and CDR2 is SMNVEV (reference sequence). The CDR3 is 12 amino acids. V was clipped by 6 bases and J by 4 bases, with 8 bases between them. CDR3: CASRQGADTQYF. The CDR3 DNA is TGTGCCAGCAGACAGGGCGCAGATACGCAGTATTTT.

This clone showed up just a few times. The chain is built from TRBV28 and TRBJ2-7; D gene ambiguous. V was shortened by 0 bases and J by 3 bases, with 12 bases between the two germline ends. This CDR3 region has 15 residues. Germline V gene sequence: CDR1 MDHEN, CDR2 SYDVKM. CDR3 DNA sequence: TGTGCCAGCAGTTTATGGGATGAGGCCAGCTACGAGCAGTACTTC. Translation gives CASSLWDEASYEQYF. Complete variable domain (other parts from reference TRBV28 and TRBJ2-7): DVKVTQSSRYLVKRTGEKVFLECVQDMDHENMFWYRQDPGLGLRLIYFSYDVKMKEKGDIPEGYSVSREKKERFSLILESASTNQTSMYLCASSLWDEASYEQYFGPGTRLTVT.

This chain joins TRBV25-1 and TRBJ2-1; 7 nucleotides agree with TRBD1. V lost 4 bases and J lost 4; bases outside the gene matches: 7. Per germline, CDR1 MGHDK and CDR2 SYGVNS. The CDR3 runs 15 residues. Written as DNA, the CDR3 is TGTGCCAGCAGTGTCCCAGGACAGGAATACAATGAGCAGTTCTTC. Translated: CASSVPGQEYNEQFF.

The chain couples TRBV11-2 to TRBJ2-7, with D perhaps matching TRBD2 (6 bases). Deletions cut 3 bases from V and 7 bases from J, with 16 bases between. The CDR3 is 14 residues long. Germline V gene lookup returns CDR1 SGHAT and CDR2 FQNNGV. This CDR3 reads CASSLTSGRNEQYF. The CDR3 nucleotides are TGTGCCAGCAGCTTGACTTCGGGGAGGAATGAGCAGTACTTC.

The chain is built from TRBV6-6 and TRBJ1-5; D is unclear. The CDR3 length is 13 residues. Between the trimmed V and J ends, which lost 2 bases and 1 base, there was a span of 3 bases. CDR1 is MNHNY, CDR2 SVGAGI, per germline (reference sequence). The CDR3 DNA follows: TGTGCCAGCAGTTACGGCAGCAATCAGCCCCAGCATTTT. Translating it yields CASSYGSNQPQHF.